This TCR beta chain was captured by sequencing in a study of shared clonotypes between healthy human individuals. As for the study in general: Samples came from a couple of female and a few male donors aged 18 to 49.

Findings and limits, study-wide: Naive CD4 clonotypes overlapped across several donors at approximately 4.5%. Compared with clonotypes that all four donors shared, non-shared clonotypes had lower generation probabilities.

Concerning this clone: Its target is unknown.

Profiled with immunoSEQ multiplex PCR; TCRdb holds only in-frame clones, not every one. The sample records about 770,000 clones, 72% being singletons. The sample consisted of memory CD4+ T cells sorted from blood. The subset: CD45RA-negative fraction. The TCR was taken from a woman in her twenties or thirties in good health.

CDR3 sequence: CAWSRGQGLGQPQHF. CDR3 DNA sequence: TGTGCCTGGAGCCGGGGACAGGGGCTTGGCCAGCCCCAGCATTTT. This sequence joins TRBV30 and TRBJ1-5; 10 bases line up with TRBD1. The germline V gene encodes CDR1 GTSNPN and CDR2 SVGIG (reference sequence). The V gene end was trimmed by 3 bases and the J gene end by 7 bases; junction bases not matched to a gene: 9. The CDR3 length is 15 residues. Filled out from reference TRBV30 and TRBJ1-5, the complete variable domain reads SQTIHQWPATLVQPVGSPLSLECTVEGTSNPNLYWYRQAAGRGLQLLFYSVGIGQISSEVPQNLSASRPQDRQFILSSKKLLLSDSGFYLCAWSRGQGLGQPQHFGDGTRLSIL.